This T cell receptor beta chain comes out of a study of spatial heterogeneity in lung cancer. Study-wide context: An average of more than ten raw reads was observed per unique TCR and UMI combination. Overall study findings and caveats: More often at tumor resection than at routine follow-up, ubiquitous expanded tumor TCRs were detected in the blood.

The time point is: sample taken at primary tumor resection. The input material, whole RNA from tumor, nontumor lung or frozen PBMC, was sequenced unsorted. The donor population consisted of some 67 patients with untreated, early-stage non-small cell lung cancer. Single TCR cDNA molecules each had their own unique molecular identifier. TCRdb independently ran MiXCR on the 5' RACE reads; one entry per CDR3 protein. The sample consists of under 75,000 distinct CDR3 sequences, 8% to 9% of them appearing once. This clonotype has ten or more counts. Antigen: not known. This CDR3 has 16 residues. Germline assignment: CDR1 MNHNS and CDR2 SASEGT. Germline trimming cut 4 bases from V and 2 bases from J; bases unmatched to any gene: 5.

V is TRBV6-1 and J is TRBJ2-1; 10 nucleotides match TRBD2. This specimen consisted of PBMCs, obtained at surgery. The sequence came from a female donor with early-stage non-small cell lung cancer. The CDR3 nucleotides read TGTGCCAGCAGTGTTCTAGCGGGGGCTCCCTACAATGAGCAGTTCTTC. This codes for CASSVLAGAPYNEQFF.